These T cell receptor beta chains were read from a single sample in a study of blood T cells in healthy people across ages. One entry per CDR3 protein results from TCRdb running MiXCR on the 5' RACE reads. The sample gives 700,000 or so distinct CDR3 sequences, 22% of which show up once; under 25% is in the top ten. Sequencing was carried out using blood. These receptors all stem from a man between 65 and 85 years old in good health. Each CDR3 is given with its conserved first and last residue. A D gene is named only where the DNA matches it firmly. Not every row has a clone size; where given, it reads once, few, many or a size class.

TRBV7-9	NA	TRBJ2-1	NA	TGTGCCAGCAGCTTAGCGGGGGCGGGAGCTACCAGCTACAATGAGCAGTTCTTC	CASSLAGAGATSYNEQFF
TRBV4-3	NA	TRBJ1-2	NA	TGCGCCAGCAGCCGGGGGGCACGGGGAGACAATGGCTACACCTTC	CASSRGARGDNGYTF
TRBV27	NA	TRBJ2-1	TRBD1	TGTGCCAGCAGGGGTACAGGGGCCTACAATGAGCAGTTCTTC	CASRGTGAYNEQFF
TRBV28	many	TRBJ2-1	TRBD2	TGTGCCAGCAATAGACTAGCGAATGAGCAGTTCTTC	CASNRLANEQFF
TRBV7-2	NA	TRBJ1-4	NA	TGTGCCAGCAGCCCTCGGCGAGGGGGACCAACTAATGAAAAACTGTTTTTT	CASSPRRGGPTNEKLFF
TRBV6-5	few	TRBJ2-3	NA	TGTGCCACCCAAAGGCAGGCAGATACGCAGTATTTT	CATQRQADTQYF
TRBV5-1	few	TRBJ2-3	TRBD2	TGTGCCAGCAGCTTACTAGCGGGAGCAGATACGCAGTATTTT	CASSLLAGADTQYF
TRBV12-3/TRBV12-4	NA	TRBJ1-1	TRBD1	TGTGCCAGCATTCGGGGGACAGAGAACACTGAAGCTTTCTTT	CASIRGTENTEAFF
TRBV5-1	NA	TRBJ2-3	TRBD2	TGCGCCAGCAGCTTGGCCCCTAGCGGGGGGGCAACAGATACGCAGTATTTT	CASSLAPSGGATDTQYF
TRBV5-1	NA	TRBJ1-4	NA	TGCGCCAGCTCGTGGGGGAGGTCAACTAATGAAAAACTGTTTTTT	CASSWGRSTNEKLFF
TRBV28	NA	TRBJ2-7	TRBD1	TGTGCCAGCAGTCCGGACAGGGGGTCTCAGCACGAGCAGTACTTC	CASSPDRGSQHEQYF
TRBV20-1	few	TRBJ2-4	NA	TGCAGTGCTAGAGACAGGGGATGGGAAAACATTCAGTACTTC	CSARDRGWENIQYF
TRBV29-1	many	TRBJ2-1	NA	TGCAGCGCTGGGGTCAACACCTACAATGAGCAGTTCTTC	CSAGVNTYNEQFF
TRBV5-1	few	TRBJ1-1	TRBD1	TGCGCCAGCAGCTGGGGACAGGGCTGGAACACTGAAGCTTTCTTT	CASSWGQGWNTEAFF
TRBV29-1	NA	TRBJ2-1	TRBD2	TGCAGCGTTGTGAGCGGGGGGGCGGGTGAGCAGTTCTTC	CSVVSGGAGEQFF
TRBV7-2	NA	TRBJ2-1	TRBD2	TGTGCCAGCAGCCCCAACGCGGGGGTCTGGAATGAGCAGTTCTTC	CASSPNAGVWNEQFF
TRBV11-1	NA	TRBJ1-2	TRBD1	TGTGCCAGCAGCCGGACAGGGGAAGGTGGCTATGGCTACACCTTC	CASSRTGEGGYGYTF
TRBV7-2	NA	TRBJ1-2	TRBD1	TGTGCCAGCAGTCGGGACAGGGGTGGAGGCTACACCTTC	CASSRDRGGGYTF
TRBV7-2	NA	TRBJ2-4	TRBD2	TGTGCCAGCAGATTAGCGGGAGGGGGTATAGCCAAAAACATTCAGTACTTC	CASRLAGGGIAKNIQYF
TRBV12-3/TRBV12-4	NA	TRBJ1-4	NA	TGTGCCAGCAGAGCCACAGGTGCAACTAATGAAAAACTGTTTTTT	CASRATGATNEKLFF
TRBV5-1	few	TRBJ2-3	NA	TGCGCCAGCAGCTTGGCCTCACGCACAGATACGCAGTATTTT	CASSLASRTDTQYF
TRBV9	NA	TRBJ2-4	TRBD2	TGTGCCAGCAGCTTGGGACTAGCGGGAGGGATGGAAGAAACCCAGTACTTC	CASSLGLAGGMEETQYF
TRBV9	NA	TRBJ2-2	NA	TGTGCCAGCAGCGTAGAGCCGGGGACCGGGGAGCTGTTTTTT	CASSVEPGTGELFF
TRBV3-1	NA	TRBJ2-7	NA	TGTGCCAGCAGCCAAGCCCCCATCGACGGGGAGCAGTACTTC	CASSQAPIDGEQYF
TRBV11-2	few	TRBJ2-5	TRBD1	TGTGCCAGCAGCCCCCGACAGGGGGGGCAGACCCAGTACTTC	CASSPRQGGQTQYF
TRBV5-1	few	TRBJ1-4	NA	TGCGCCAGCAGCATGGGACGGGGGAATGAAAAACTGTTTTTT	CASSMGRGNEKLFF
TRBV12-3/TRBV12-4	NA	TRBJ2-1	TRBD2	TGTGCCAGCAGTTTGTTGCGGGAGGGCCGTATTAATGAGCAGTTCTTC	CASSLLREGRINEQFF
TRBV7-6	NA	TRBJ1-1	NA	TGTGCCAGCAGCTTAGCTAGGGACTCTGAAGCTTTCTTT	CASSLARDSEAFF
TRBV20-1	few	TRBJ2-1	TRBD2	TGCAGCAAAACGTCCGCTAGCGGGGGTGAGCAGTTCTTC	CSKTSASGGEQFF
TRBV12-3/TRBV12-4	few	TRBJ2-3	TRBD1	TGTGCCAGCAGCGACCCCCGGGACAGGTTCACAGATACGCAGTATTTT	CASSDPRDRFTDTQYF
TRBV12-5	NA	TRBJ1-1	NA	TGTGCTAGTGGTTCCGGACAGCATTCTTTTCCTGAAGCTTTCTTT	CASGSGQHSFPEAFF
TRBV19	NA	TRBJ2-5	TRBD1	TGTGCCAGTAGTATAGGTACAGGGGAGGAGACCCAGTACTTC	CASSIGTGEETQYF
TRBV12-3/TRBV12-4	few	TRBJ2-1	TRBD2	TGTGCCAGCCTTCCCGGGGAGCCGGGACTAGCGGGAGGGCCAGCTCCTATCGATGAGCAGTTCTTC	CASLPGEPGLAGGPAPIDEQFF
TRBV7-2	few	TRBJ2-1	TRBD2	TGTGCCAGCAGCTTAAGTAGCGGGATTACCGTGGTGATCGATGAGCAGTTCTTC	CASSLSSGITVVIDEQFF
TRBV9	few	TRBJ2-5	TRBD2	TGTGCCAGCAGTGAGGGCCCGCTAGCGGGGGGTTCCCCAGAGACCCAGTACTTC	CASSEGPLAGGSPETQYF
TRBV2	NA	TRBJ2-1	NA	TGTGCCAGCAGCACGCTAGCAATCGGTGAGCAGTTCTTC	CASSTLAIGEQFF
TRBV7-8	many	TRBJ2-2	TRBD2	TGTGCCAGCACCCCTAGCGGGGGCGGTGCCGGGGAGCTGTTTTTT	CASTPSGGGAGELFF
TRBV28	NA	TRBJ1-2	TRBD1	TGTGCCAGCAGTTGGACAGGGCTAATAGTTGGCTACACCTTC	CASSWTGLIVGYTF
TRBV20-1	NA	TRBJ2-5	TRBD2	TGCAGTGCTAGTAGACTAGCGGGGACCCAAGAGACCCAGTACTTC	CSASRLAGTQETQYF
TRBV7-9	many	TRBJ1-1	NA	TGTGCCAGCAGCTTAGCGTTGGCATACGAGGCTTTCTTT	CASSLALAYEAFF
TRBV6-5	few	TRBJ2-7	TRBD1	TGTGCCAGCAAACCGGGACAGGGTCGCCACGAGCAGTACTTC	CASKPGQGRHEQYF
TRBV5-5	few	TRBJ2-1	NA	TGTGCCAGCAGCTTGTGGCAGAGCTCCTACAATGAGCAGTTCTTC	CASSLWQSSYNEQFF
TRBV7-3	NA	TRBJ2-1	TRBD2	TGTGCCAGCAGTAAATTCGGGACTAGCGGGACCTACAATGAGCAGTTCTTC	CASSKFGTSGTYNEQFF
TRBV5-1	NA	TRBJ2-3	NA	TGCGCCAGCAGCAATGGTCGTAGGGGGGCCACAGATACGCAGTATTTT	CASSNGRRGATDTQYF
TRBV7-9	NA	TRBJ1-1	NA	TGTGCCAGCAGCCCCTTGGGAGCCAACACTGAAGCTTTCTTT	CASSPLGANTEAFF
TRBV20-1	few	TRBJ1-2	TRBD1	TGCAGTGCTAGAGATCGAGGGGGCATCGACTATGGCTACACCTTC	CSARDRGGIDYGYTF
TRBV5-1	few	TRBJ2-7	TRBD1	TGCGCCAGCAGCGTAGGGACAGGATATTCCTACGAGCAGTACTTC	CASSVGTGYSYEQYF